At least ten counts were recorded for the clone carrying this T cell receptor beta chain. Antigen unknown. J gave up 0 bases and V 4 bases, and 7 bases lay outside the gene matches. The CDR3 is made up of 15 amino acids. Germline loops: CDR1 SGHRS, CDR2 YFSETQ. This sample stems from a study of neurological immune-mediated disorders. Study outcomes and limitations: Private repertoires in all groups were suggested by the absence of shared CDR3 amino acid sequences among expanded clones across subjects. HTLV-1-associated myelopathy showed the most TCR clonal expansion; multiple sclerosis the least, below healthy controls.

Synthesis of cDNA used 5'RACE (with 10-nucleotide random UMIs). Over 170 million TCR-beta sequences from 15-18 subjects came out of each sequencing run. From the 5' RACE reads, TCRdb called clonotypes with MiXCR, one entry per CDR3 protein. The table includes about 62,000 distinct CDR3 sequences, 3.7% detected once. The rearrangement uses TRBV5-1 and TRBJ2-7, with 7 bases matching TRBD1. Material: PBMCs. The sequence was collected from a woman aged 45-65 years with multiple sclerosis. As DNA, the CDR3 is TGCGCCAGCAGCCAACTGGGACAGAACTCCTACGAGCAGTACTTC. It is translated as CASSQLGQNSYEQYF.